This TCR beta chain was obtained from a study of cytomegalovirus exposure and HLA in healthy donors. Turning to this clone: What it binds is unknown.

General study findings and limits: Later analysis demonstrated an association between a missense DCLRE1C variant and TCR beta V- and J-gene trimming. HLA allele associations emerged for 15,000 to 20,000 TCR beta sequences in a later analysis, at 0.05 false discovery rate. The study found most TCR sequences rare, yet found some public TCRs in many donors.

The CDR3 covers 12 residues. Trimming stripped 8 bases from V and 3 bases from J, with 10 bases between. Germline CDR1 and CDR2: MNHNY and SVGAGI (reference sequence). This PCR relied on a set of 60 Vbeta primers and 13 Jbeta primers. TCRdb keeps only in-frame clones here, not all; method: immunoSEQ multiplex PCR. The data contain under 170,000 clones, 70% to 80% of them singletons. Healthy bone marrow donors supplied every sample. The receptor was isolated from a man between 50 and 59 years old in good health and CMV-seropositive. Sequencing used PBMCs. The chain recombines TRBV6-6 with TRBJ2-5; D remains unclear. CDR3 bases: TGTGCCAGCCGAAGAGGCGAAGAGACCCAGTACTTC. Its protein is CASRRGEETQYF.